This paragraph covers one TCR beta chain sequence. V trimming: 4 bases; J trimming: 5 bases; junction bases outside the gene matches: 6. The CDR3 sequence is 14 residues long. Germline V gives CDR1 SGHRS, CDR2 YFSETQ. This specimen belongs to a study of cytomegalovirus exposure and HLA in healthy donors. PCR primers comprised 60 Vbeta and 13 Jbeta primers. Some clones are missing from TCRdb's copy, which holds only in-frame ones; the method was immunoSEQ multiplex PCR. The sample gives some 130,000 clones, roughly four fifths of which show up once; about 1.8% is in the top ten. The receptor comes from a woman in her forties or fifties in good health and CMV-seronegative. The V and J genes are TRBV5-1 and TRBJ1-1; 9 bases map to TRBD1. Sequencing was performed on PBMCs. The CDR3 loop reads CASSIGQGWTEAFF. The CDR3 DNA follows: TGCGCCAGCAGCATAGGACAGGGGTGGACTGAAGCTTTCTTT.